Given below is one T cell receptor (beta chain) in context. It has no known antigen specificity. Per-base quality was not reported, and no clone a single base away is much larger than it. The data stem from a study of control samples from healthy donors and cancer patients (dated by TCRdb to 2020 to 2022). Counted from cysteine to phenylalanine, this CDR3 has 14 amino acids. The CDR3 DNA has 42 bases and is translated from base 1. Unmatched junction bases come to 6, with V trimmed by 3 bases and J by 8 bases. CDR1 MNHEY and CDR2 SMNVEV were looked up in the germline V gene (reference sequence). The library came from the immunoSEQ multiplex PCR assay. Entries here come from immuneACCESS through TCRdb and include only in-frame sequences with V and J called. Some clones fail to appear in such tables; in the studies checked, an unresolved V gene covers under half of the shortfall, and the cause of the remainder is unknown. For this sample there are roughly 200,000 clones; approximately 90% appear just once. Approximately 1.8% of the sample comes from the top ten.

This sequence uses TRBV27 and TRBJ2-4; TRBD2 aligns with 8 central bases. The TCR was taken from a man aged 25 to 40 in good health. Sequenced sample: blood. The DNA sequence is as follows: TGTGCCAGCAGTTTTGGCCGGGGGGGATACATTCAGTACTTC. The encoded protein is CASSFGRGGYIQYF.